The 20 T cell receptor beta chains given below trace back to one sample, sequenced in a study of read filtering for tumor transcriptome and immune sequencing. The library was built from around 0.4 ug RNA with molecular barcoded adaptors for alpha/delta and beta/gamma chains. One entry per CDR3 protein, called by TCRdb with MiXCR from the reads. Of 35,000 to 45,000 distinct CDR3 sequences listed, roughly 13% are singletons. Sequences were obtained from a population of CD138-negative cells sorted from bone marrow. The receptor source for this set is a donor over 35 with multiple myeloma.

This clonotype was found many times. V is TRBV2 and J is TRBJ2-3, with 9 bases matching TRBD1. Trimming removed 7 bases from V and 2 bases from J; junction bases left unmatched: 4. Germline values: CDR1 SNHLY, CDR2 FYNNEI. The CDR3 runs to 14 residues. The CDR3 nucleotides are TGTGCCAGCACCTGGGACAGGGTCACAGATACGCAGTATTTT. Its translation: CASTWDRVTDTQYF.

The sample holds many counts of this clonotype. The gene calls are TRBV7-9 and TRBJ2-7, with TRBD1 matching over 9 bases. CDR1 and CDR2 from the germline V gene are SEHNR and FQNEAQ (reference sequence). Unmatched junction bases numbered 6, after V lost 5 bases and J lost 4 bases. The CDR3 sequence is 14 residues long. CDR3 DNA sequence: TGTGCCAGCAGCCCTGGGACAGGGAAATACGAGCAGTACTTC. Translating it yields CASSPGTGKYEQYF.

On this clonotype: A much larger clonotype is one base distant, so this may be a read error. The chain combines TRBV7-9 with TRBJ2-1; no firm D call. Germline V CDR1 and CDR2: SEHNR, FQNEAQ (reference sequence). The CDR3 is 11 amino acids. Written as DNA, the CDR3 is TGTGCCAGCAGGGGCTTCAATGGGCAGTTCTTC. The encoded protein is CASRGFNGQFF. Full variable domain (rest looked up from reference TRBV7-9 and TRBJ2-1): DTGVSQNPRHKITKRGQNVTFRCDPISEHNRLYWYRQTLGQGPEFLTYFQNEAQLEKSRLLSDRFSAERPKGSFSTLEIQRTEQGDSAMYLCASRGFNGQFFGPGTRLTVL.

Notes on this clonotype: At one boundary the junction diverges from the germline segment, which might be a read error. The chain links TRBV11-2 to TRBJ2-3; TRBD2 aligns across 11 bases. Germline V gene sequence: CDR1 SGHAT, CDR2 FQNNGV. This CDR3 region has 15 residues. The CDR3 sequence: CASSLGTSGTGTQYF. As DNA, the CDR3 is TGTGCCAGCAGCCTAGGGACTAGCGGCACAGGTACGCAGTATTTT.

The sample holds many counts of this clonotype. The rearrangement uses TRBV20-1 and TRBJ2-7; D gene ambiguous. The CDR3 runs 10 residues. Trimming removed 5 bases at V and 4 bases at J, with 6 bases between. CDR1 and CDR2 (germline): DFQATT, SNEGSKA (reference sequence). The chain's CDR3 is CSAYSYEQYF. The CDR3 DNA reads TGCAGTGCTTATTCATACGAGCAGTACTTC.

A few counts support this clonotype. The chain uses TRBV12-3 or TRBV12-4 and TRBJ1-3, with 8 bases identical to TRBD1. The V gene end was trimmed by 6 bases and the J gene end by 2 bases; junction bases not matched to a gene: 9. CDR3 size: 16 residues. CDR3 bases: TGTGCCAGCAGGAGAGAGACAGGGGAGACTGGAAACACCATATATTTT. This sequence encodes CASRRETGETGNTIYF.

This clonotype was recorded once. A much larger clonotype is one base distant, so this may be a read error. The V gene is TRBV28, the J gene TRBJ2-3; D possibly corresponds to TRBD2 (6 bases). The CDR3 runs 14 residues. The germline V gene has CDR1 MDHEN and CDR2 SYDVKM. The DNA of the CDR3 is TGTGCCAGCGCACGAGGGCGGGGCACAGATATGCAGTATTTT. Translating gives CASARGRGTDMQYF.

This clonotype was counted many times. The chain has TRBV20-1 and TRBJ2-7; D remains ambiguous. The CDR3 is 14 residues long. The germline V gene encodes CDR1 DFQATT and CDR2 SNEGSKA (reference sequence). Trimming pared 4 bases from V and 2 bases from J, leaving 15 bases between. CDR3 protein: CSAKPLAYTYEQYF. CDR3 coding DNA: TGCAGTGCTAAACCACTTGCGTACACCTACGAGCAGTACTTC.

This clonotype has at least ten counts. The J gene is TRBJ2-1, the V gene TRBV6-6, with TRBD1 matching over 10 bases. CDR1 is MNHNY and CDR2 is SVGAGI in the germline V gene (reference sequence). V was pared by 6 bases and J by 3 bases, with 5 bases of the junction left unmatched. This CDR3 is built from 15 residues. CDR3: CASRTGTGDYNEQFF. The CDR3 DNA sequence: TGTGCCAGCAGAACCGGGACAGGGGACTACAATGAGCAGTTCTTC.

This clonotype was observed at least ten times. The chain has TRBV20-1 and TRBJ1-1; the D gene is possibly TRBD1 (5 bases). V lost 3 bases, J lost 7 bases, and 24 bases lay in between. Germline V lookup: CDR1 DFQATT, CDR2 SNEGSKA (reference sequence). This CDR3 is built from 16 residues. CDR3 region: CSAREIGDPKGGEAFF. CDR3 bases: TGCAGTGCTAGGGAAATCGGGGACCCTAAGGGCGGTGAAGCTTTCTTT.

This clonotype has more than one count but fewer than ten. This rearrangement joins TRBV7-2 to TRBJ2-3; D gene uncertain. V was cut by 0 bases and J by 1 base, with 8 bases left in between. This CDR3 has 15 amino acids. Per germline, CDR1 SGHTA and CDR2 FQGNSA. This chain's CDR3 is CASSLALSGTDTQYF. The CDR3 DNA follows: TGTGCCAGCAGCTTAGCTCTCTCGGGCACAGATACGCAGTATTTT. Drawing the rest from reference TRBV7-2 and TRBJ2-3, the complete variable domain is GAGVSQSPSNKVTEKGKDVELRCDPISGHTALYWYRQSLGQGLEFLIYFQGNSAPDKSGLPSDRFSAERTGGSVSTLTIQRTQQEDSAVYLCASSLALSGTDTQYFGPGTRLTVL.

The table lists this clonotype with many counts. The chain joins TRBV12-3 or TRBV12-4 to TRBJ2-2; tentatively, D is TRBD2 (6 bases). This CDR3 has 15 residues. The germline V and J ends were trimmed by 2 bases and 6 bases, with 13 bases remaining between them. The CDR3 nucleotides are TGTGCCAGCAGTTTATGGTGGGAGGACGCCGGGGAGCTGTTTTTT. It encodes CASSLWWEDAGELFF.

Concerning this clonotype itself: This sequence may be a read error, since a much larger clone differs from it by one base. The rearrangement links TRBV7-2 to TRBJ1-1, with no clear D. CDR3 length: 14 amino acids. Trimming took 0 bases from V and 0 from J, leaving 5 bases between them. Germline V gives CDR1 SGHTA, CDR2 FQGNSA. The CDR3 coding sequence is TGTGCCAGCAGCTTAGCGGCAGTGAACACTGAAGCTTTCTTT. It codes for CASSLAAVNTEAFF.

CDR3 residues: CSALLRESVGELFF. In DNA, the CDR3 is TGCAGCGCCCTCTTGAGGGAGTCCGTCGGGGAGCTGTTTTTT. The chain links TRBV29-1 to TRBJ2-2, with a tentative D call TRBD2 (5 bases). CDR1 and CDR2 (germline): SQVTM, ANQGSEA. Trimming left V 7 bases short and J 7 bases short, with 19 bases between. This CDR3 contains 14 residues.

This clonotype was detected ten times or more. The V and J genes are TRBV7-6 and TRBJ2-7, with D perhaps being TRBD1 or TRBD2 (5 bases each). Germline assignment: CDR1 SGHVS and CDR2 FNYEAQ. Trimming shortened V by 0 bases and J by 4 bases, and 13 bases separated the two germline ends. The CDR3 length is 15 residues. CDR3 DNA: TGTGCCAGCAGCTTAGCGGGGGACGCAGTTTACGAGCAGTACTTC. It encodes CASSLAGDAVYEQYF.

In its sample, this clonotype was seen many times. CDR3 loop: CSARSHYGTSGSRTLYEQYF. In nucleotides, the CDR3 is TGCAGTGCTAGATCCCACTACGGGACTAGCGGGAGTCGGACCCTCTACGAGCAGTACTTC. The chain carries TRBV20-1 and TRBJ2-7; TRBD2 matches 14 bases. CDR1 DFQATT and CDR2 SNEGSKA come from the germline V gene (reference sequence). The CDR3 is 20 residues long. J gave up 3 bases and V 2 bases, and 18 bases lay outside the gene matches.

This clonotype was counted at least ten times. V and J are TRBV6-4 and TRBJ2-3, with D possibly matching TRBD2 (6 bases). The CDR3 is made up of 13 amino acids. Germline-derived CDR1 and CDR2 are MRHNA and SNTAGT. V was shortened by 2 bases and J by 5 bases, with 8 bases between the two germline ends. The DNA of the CDR3 is TGTGCCAGCAGTGACGGGGGAGGAGATACGCAGTATTTT. Encoded protein: CASSDGGGDTQYF.

In its sample, this clonotype was seen many times. The chain employs TRBV3-1 and TRBJ2-1; D remains ambiguous. Per the germline V gene, CDR1 is LGHDT and CDR2 is YNNKEL (reference sequence). V lost 5 bases, J lost 0 bases, and 23 bases lay in between. CDR3 length: 19 residues. The DNA for the CDR3 is TGTGCCAGCAGCGATCCAAGATTTTCTGGACGGAGCTCCTACAATGAGCAGTTCTTC. Residues: CASSDPRFSGRSSYNEQFF.

At least ten counts were recorded for this clonotype. The chain uses TRBV20-1 and TRBJ2-1; perhaps TRBD2 as D (6 bases). V was pared by 7 bases and J by 8 bases, with 15 bases between. In germline, CDR1 is DFQATT, CDR2 SNEGSKA (reference sequence). CDR3 length: 12 residues. The CDR3 reads CSGEAGGYEQFF. CDR3 bases: TGCAGTGGGGAGGCTGGAGGGTATGAGCAGTTCTTC.

In its sample, this clonotype was seen many times. The rearrangement uses TRBV7-2 and TRBJ2-3; 8 nucleotides align to TRBD1. The CDR3 sequence is 16 residues long. V shed 0 bases, J shed 4 bases, and the junction held 6 bases outside the gene matches. In germline, CDR1 is SGHTA, CDR2 FQGNSA. The CDR3 DNA sequence: TGTGCCAGCAGCTTAGCTGGACAGGGTTGGCCAGATACGCAGTATTTT. It is translated as CASSLAGQGWPDTQYF.